Below are 21 T cell receptor beta chains sequenced from a single sample in a study of neurological immune-mediated disorders. TCRdb reprocessed the 5' RACE reads via MiXCR and lists one record per CDR3 protein. The data contain 35,000 to 45,000 distinct CDR3 sequences, 13% to 15% of them singletons. Sample: PBMCs. These receptors came from a woman aged 50 to 60 with HTLV-1-associated myelopathy (HAM/TSP).

This clonotype was recorded many times. The chain links TRBV7-2 to TRBJ1-6, with TRBD1 as a possible D gene (6 bases). Germline V lookup: CDR1 SGHTA, CDR2 FQGNSA. The V and J ends lost 1 base and 7 bases respectively, with 11 bases between them. The CDR3 loop spans 15 amino acids. As DNA, the CDR3 is TGTGCCAGCAGCTTAGTACAGGGAGGGAATTCACCCCTCCACTTT. It is translated as CASSLVQGGNSPLHF.

Many counts were recorded for this clonotype. The gene calls are TRBV5-1 and TRBJ2-4; no reliable D call. The V and J ends lost 0 bases and 5 bases respectively, with 15 bases between them. The CDR3 runs 16 residues. In germline, CDR1 is SGHRS, CDR2 YFSETQ. The CDR3 spells CASSLGVSRSENIQYF. CDR3 nucleotide sequence: TGCGCCAGCAGCTTGGGAGTCTCCCGGAGCGAAAACATTCAGTACTTC.

This clonotype was recorded only once. The J gene is TRBJ2-5, the V gene TRBV29-1, with 7 bases aligning to TRBD2. V lost 4 bases, J lost 0 bases, and 17 bases stayed unmatched. This CDR3 comprises 18 residues. Germline CDR1 SQVTM, CDR2 ANQGSEA. CDR3 nucleotides: TGCAGCGTTGTCGGATTATGGGGACTATCGGGGTACCAAGAGACCCAGTACTTC. It specifies CSVVGLWGLSGYQETQYF.

The chain is built from TRBV18 and TRBJ1-1; D uncertain. Per germline, CDR1 KGHSH and CDR2 LQKENI. The CDR3 contains 14 residues. V shed 2 bases and J shed 1 base, with 8 bases lying between them. CDR3 nucleotides: TGTGCCAGCTCACCAGGTTTCGAGAACACTGAAGCTTTCTTT. It is translated as CASSPGFENTEAFF.

J is TRBJ2-1 and V is TRBV18; no definite D call. V was shortened by 6 bases and J by 10 bases, with 10 bases between the two germline ends. The length of the CDR3 is 11 residues. Germline values: CDR1 KGHSH, CDR2 LQKENI. The CDR3 nucleotides read TGTGCCAGCTCGGCCGATGGCGAGCAGTTCTTC. This encodes CASSADGEQFF.

This clonotype appeared many times. This rearrangement joins TRBV6-2 or TRBV6-3 to TRBJ1-2, with 9 bases lining up with TRBD1. V was clipped by 6 bases and J by 2 bases; unmatched bases: 4. The germline CDR1 and CDR2 sequences are MNHEY and SVGEGT. The CDR3 has 14 residues. CDR3 residues: CASREGTGNYGYTF. The DNA for the CDR3 is TGTGCCAGCAGAGAAGGGACAGGGAACTATGGCTACACCTTC.

Many counts were recorded for this clonotype. The chain carries TRBV7-9 and TRBJ1-4; no reliable D call. Germline CDR1 reads SEHNR; CDR2 reads FQNEAQ (reference sequence). Trimming shortened V by 1 base and J by 4 bases, and 10 bases separated the two germline ends. This CDR3 comprises 15 residues. The CDR3 region has the DNA TGTGCCAGCAGCTTAGTAGGCAGGAGTAATGAAAAACTGTTTTTT. Its translation: CASSLVGRSNEKLFF.

Points on this clonotype: Given a much more abundant clone one base away, this may be a read error. The chain has TRBV5-1 and TRBJ1-1; D may be TRBD1 (6 bases). Germline V gene data show CDR1 as SGHRS and CDR2 as YFSETQ. The length of the CDR3 is 14 residues. The CDR3 is CACSGTQGHTEAFF. The CDR3, as DNA: TGTGCCTGCAGCGGGACACAGGGTCACACTGAAGCTTTCTTT.

This clonotype has ten or more counts. V gene TRBV20-1 combines with J gene TRBJ2-1, with 7 bases lining up with TRBD1. Germline V CDR1 and CDR2: DFQATT, SNEGSKA (reference sequence). The ends lost 6 bases at V and 6 bases at J; junction bases unmatched: 17. CDR3 size: 16 residues. DNA of the CDR3: TGCAGTGCATTAGGGGGCGCCGCCCTACAGATCAATGAGCAGTTCTTC. Protein sequence: CSALGGAALQINEQFF.

This clonotype was seen a handful of times. The chain links TRBV18 to TRBJ2-5; weak D call: TRBD1 (5 bases). The CDR3 has 13 residues. Germline loops: CDR1 KGHSH, CDR2 LQKENI. V gave up 5 bases and J gave up 1 base, with 8 bases separating them. The CDR3 DNA follows: TGTGCCAGCTCATTACAGGTCCAAGAGACCCAGTACTTC. Encoded protein: CASSLQVQETQYF. Combining the CDR3 with reference TRBV18 and TRBJ2-5 gives the whole variable domain NAGVMQNPRHLVRRRGQEARLRCSPMKGHSHVYWYRQLPEEGLKFMVYLQKENIIDESGMPKERFSAEFPKEGPSILRIQQVVRGDSAAYFCASSLQVQETQYFGPGTRLLVL.

The J gene is TRBJ2-2, the V gene TRBV5-1; D perhaps matches TRBD1 (5 bases). Trimming removed 0 bases at V and 5 bases at J, with 14 bases between. The germline V gene encodes CDR1 SGHRS and CDR2 YFSETQ. The CDR3 is 16 residues long. The CDR3 nucleotides are TGCGCCAGCAGCTTGGCCAGGGTGGCCGGGACCGGGGAGCTGTTTTTT. Encoded protein: CASSLARVAGTGELFF.

This clonotype appeared many times. This chain joins TRBV14 and TRBJ2-7, with D unresolved. In germline, CDR1 is SGHDN, CDR2 FVKESK. The CDR3 extends over 10 amino acids. This chain's CDR3 is CAVWSYEQYV. CDR3 in DNA: TGTGCAGTTTGGTCCTACGAGCAGTACGTC.

This clonotype has a count of ten or more. J is TRBJ1-1 and V is TRBV20-1; the D gene is possibly TRBD1 (5 bases). Trimming stripped 1 base from V and 7 bases from J, with 13 bases between. The CDR3 contains 13 residues. Germline V gene lookup returns CDR1 DFQATT and CDR2 SNEGSKA (reference sequence). The CDR3 loop reads CSARVSGWNEAFF. As DNA, the CDR3 is TGCAGTGCTAGAGTGTCAGGGTGGAATGAAGCTTTCTTT.

This clonotype was seen repeatedly, ten times or more. The gene calls are TRBV10-3 and TRBJ2-7; 9 bases agree with TRBD2. The germline gives CDR1 ENHRY, CDR2 SYGVKD. J was trimmed by 4 bases and V by 4 bases; bases with no gene match: 5. This CDR3 has 14 amino acids. The CDR3 here is CAISGGGASYEQYF. In nucleotides, the CDR3 is TGTGCCATCAGTGGCGGGGGGGCATCATACGAGCAGTACTTC.

This clonotype was seen at least ten times. The V call is TRBV6-2 or TRBV6-3, the J call TRBJ1-1, with D perhaps TRBD1 (5 bases). Between the trimmed V and J ends, which lost 6 bases and 5 bases, there was a span of 13 bases. The length of the CDR3 is 13 residues. The germline CDR1 and CDR2 sequences are MNHEY and SVGEGT. CDR3 loop: CASSRVGVTEAFF. CDR3 sequence (DNA): TGTGCCAGCAGCCGAGTGGGGGTTACTGAAGCTTTCTTT.

This clonotype was found a few times. This chain connects TRBV3-1 to TRBJ2-3, with 12 bases matching TRBD2. CDR3 length: 18 amino acids. Germline loops: CDR1 LGHDT, CDR2 YNNKEL (reference sequence). V was pared by 2 bases and J by 3 bases, with 9 bases of the junction left unmatched. The CDR3 loop reads CASSQTTSGGRRTDTQYF. The CDR3 bases are TGTGCCAGCAGCCAAACGACTAGCGGGGGACGTCGGACAGATACGCAGTATTTT.

A few counts support this clonotype. A much larger clone is a single base away; this may be a read error. The chain couples TRBV10-3 to TRBJ2-1, with D perhaps matching TRBD1 (5 bases). The V gene lost 2 bases and the J gene lost 10 bases, with 18 bases spanning the gap. From germline, CDR1 is ENHRY and CDR2 SYGVKD. The length of the CDR3 is 15 residues. CDR3 sequence (DNA): TGTGCCATCAGTGAGGCACCTGGGTGGGCAGGGGAGCAGTTCTTC. Its protein is CAISEAPGWAGEQFF.

This clonotype was recorded at least ten times. This rearrangement joins TRBV9 to TRBJ2-7, with D possibly TRBD1 on 5 matching bases. Germline V gives CDR1 SGDLS, CDR2 YYNGEE. The CDR3 consists of 12 residues. Trimming cost V 4 bases and J 9 bases, with 14 bases left between them. DNA for the CDR3: TGTGCCAGCAGCATAATCGAAGGGGTGCAGTACTTC. Amino acids: CASSIIEGVQYF.

Notes on this clonotype: This may be a read error, as it is one base from a much larger clone. This rearrangement joins TRBV3-1 to TRBJ1-1, with D unclear. The CDR3 contains 13 residues. CDR1 is LGHDT and CDR2 is YNNKEL in the germline V gene (reference sequence). The CDR3 reads CASSSGSIAEGFF. The CDR3 coding sequence is TGTGCCAGCAGCTCGGGGAGTATCGCTGAAGGTTTCTTT.

This clonotype came up many times. CDR3 loop: CASSATTGRETQYF. CDR3 bases: TGTGCCAGCAGCGCGACGACAGGGCGAGAGACCCAGTACTTC. The genes are TRBV9 and TRBJ2-5; 7 bases match TRBD1. From germline, CDR1 is SGDLS and CDR2 YYNGEE. This CDR3 contains 14 residues. Trimming at V came to 3 bases and at J to 4 bases, leaving 6 bases not matched to a gene.

This clonotype was seen repeatedly, ten times or more. V usage is TRBV12-3 or TRBV12-4 and J usage is TRBJ2-1; 8 positions agree with TRBD2. J was trimmed by 0 bases and V by 3 bases; bases with no gene match: 10. The CDR3 runs 18 residues. The CDR3 nucleotides read TGTGCCAGCAGTTTCGGGACTAGTCGGGAAATCTCCTACAATGAGCAGTTCTTC. It codes for CASSFGTSREISYNEQFF.